This T cell receptor (beta chain) was recovered during a study of long-term antiretroviral therapy in people with HIV. Overall study context: Samples from the earliest time points predate the 2015 immediate-ART recommendation by about a decade.

About this clone itself: Its target is unknown.

At survey level, the immunoSEQ assay was run in its v3.0 version. TCRdb's copy holds only in-frame clones and misses some; the assay was immunoSEQ multiplex PCR. This table holds 20,000 to 25,000 clones, about four fifths found once. Per germline, CDR1 SNHLY and CDR2 FYNNEI. V shed 6 bases and J 4 bases; nucleotides not matched to a gene: 14. The CDR3 covers 16 residues. Study findings and constraints: Repertoires looked antigen-experienced, with only a slight naive shift after ART.

This sequence originates from a woman aged 25-40 years with HIV. The genes are TRBV2 and TRBJ1-1, with TRBD1 identical over 7 bases. The material sequenced was unsorted PBMCs, taken 0.2 years after starting antiretroviral therapy. CDR3 in amino acids: CASRRSSAGGGTEAFF. The CDR3 nucleotides are TGTGCCAGCAGACGAAGTTCGGCAGGGGGGGGCACTGAAGCTTTCTTT.